The text below deals with one TCR beta chain. Per the original methods: How many nucleated cells were present was estimated from reference gene primer amplification. Assay used: immunoSEQ multiplex PCR; TCRdb lists only in-frame clones, some missing. V and J calls and clone size come straight from that table; D and trimming were deduced from the DNA. The sample contains just over 95,000 clones, about 81% of which appear only once. This entry is derived from a study of blood T cell repertoires in COVID-19. Study summary: Some COVID-19 samples were acute and others convalescent; all came from the United States, Italy and Spain. PBMCs, B-cell-depleted T cells, or T cells were the source of the cDNA or gDNA that made up the material.

CDR3 length: 15 residues. CDR1 SEHNR and CDR2 FQNEAQ come from the germline V gene (reference sequence). V gave up 4 bases and J gave up 6 bases, with 16 bases separating them. What was sequenced was peripheral blood. The TCR originated in a man between 60 and 75 years old with acute or convalescent COVID-19. The chain uses TRBV7-9 and TRBJ2-4; maybe TRBD1 (6 bases). The CDR3 loop is CASSSPRVQGNIQYF. CDR3 nucleotides: TGTGCCAGCAGCTCCCCTCGGGTACAGGGAAACATTCAGTACTTC. Complete variable domain (other parts from reference TRBV7-9 and TRBJ2-4): DTGVSQNPRHKITKRGQNVTFRCDPISEHNRLYWYRQTLGQGPEFLTYFQNEAQLEKSRLLSDRFSAERPKGSFSTLEIQRTEQGDSAMYLCASSSPRVQGNIQYFGAGTRLSVL.